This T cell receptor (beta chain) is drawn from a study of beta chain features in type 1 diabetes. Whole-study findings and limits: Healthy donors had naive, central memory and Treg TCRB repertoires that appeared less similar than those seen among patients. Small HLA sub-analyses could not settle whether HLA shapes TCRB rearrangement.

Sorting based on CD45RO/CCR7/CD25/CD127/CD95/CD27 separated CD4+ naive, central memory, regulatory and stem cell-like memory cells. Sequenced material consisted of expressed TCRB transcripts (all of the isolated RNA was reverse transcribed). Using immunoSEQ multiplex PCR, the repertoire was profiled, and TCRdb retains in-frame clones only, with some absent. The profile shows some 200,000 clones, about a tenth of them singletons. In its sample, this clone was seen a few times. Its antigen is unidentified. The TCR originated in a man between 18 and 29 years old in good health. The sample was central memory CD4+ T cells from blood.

The chain's CDR3 is CASSDRRLSNQPQHF. The CDR3 DNA follows: TGCGCCAGCAGCGATAGGAGACTCAGCAATCAGCCCCAGCATTTT. The genes are TRBV5-1 and TRBJ1-5, with D unclear. V lost 4 bases and J lost 1, with 12 bases in between. Per germline, CDR1 SGHRS and CDR2 YFSETQ. The CDR3 totals 15 residues.